This TCR beta chain emerged from a study of T cell clonotyping in hematopoietic cell transplantation. Overall study results and limits: No sorting was done, leaving CD4 and CD8 contributions mixed. Few recipient clonotypes overlapped donors; over 95% were de novo at given depth. After transplant, recipient diversity fell while pathologically expanded clonotypes grew through day 180.

Sequencing was performed with immunoSEQ multiplex PCR; in TCRdb, only in-frame clones are kept and a portion is missing. The sample includes around 5,000 clones, 75% to 85% of them seen just once. Samples: about 28 days before transplant, then days 30, 100 and 180 after. On this clone itself: Its antigen is unknown.

Germline lookup yields CDR1 LNHNV and CDR2 YYDKDF (reference sequence). V was cut by 1 base and J by 1 base, with 7 bases left in between. The CDR3 is 14 amino acids. The clonotype was recovered from a male patient aged 60 to 75 who had an allogeneic stem cell transplant from an unrelated donor, so the T cells may come from the graft donor. Some clones in this sample may be carry-over from other donors' samples. The V gene is TRBV15, the J gene TRBJ1-1; TRBD1 might be the D (5 bases). The source was peripheral blood mononuclear cells, collected 30 days after allogeneic stem cell transplant. As DNA, the CDR3 is TGTGCCACCAGCAGAGGGGGCCGGAACACTGAAGCTTTCTTT. Encoded protein: CATSRGGRNTEAFF.